This TCR beta chain was found in a study of blood T cell repertoires in COVID-19. Study context: Sample material is recorded as cDNA or gDNA derived from T cells, B-cell-depleted T cells, or PBMCs.

This clone has only a few counts. Authors' methods: The assay estimated nucleated cells by amplifying reference gene primers. Data came from immunoSEQ multiplex PCR; TCRdb stores just in-frame clones and leaves some out. Clone size and the V and J calls come from that table; the DNA yielded D and trimming. The table lists 200,000 to 300,000 clones, about 80% of them singletons, with about 3.8% in the top ten. Assignment of participants to cohorts was predicated upon participant-reported clinical history. During the 2 weeks before they entered the study, exposed participants had met someone with a PCR-confirmed or clinician-diagnosed COVID-19 case. The CDR3 is 15 residues long. From germline, CDR1 is SGHRS and CDR2 YFSETQ. Trimming removed 5 bases from V and 1 base from J, with 15 bases in between.

Material: PBMCs or T cells enriched from blood (not recorded which). The chain joins TRBV5-1 to TRBJ2-5; D is possibly TRBD1 (7 bases). This TCR was recovered from a woman between 35 and 50 years old who had been exposed to COVID-19. CDR3 nucleotides: TGCGCCAGCAGTCCCGGGGGACAGCTCCAAGAGACCCAGTACTTC. Its translation: CASSPGGQLQETQYF. The whole variable domain, remainder taken from reference TRBV5-1 and TRBJ2-5, is KAGVTQTPRYLIKTRGQQVTLSCSPISGHRSVSWYQQTPGQGLQFLFEYFSETQRNKGNFPGRFSGRQFSNSRSEMNVSTLELGDSALYLCASSPGGQLQETQYFGPGTRLLVL.